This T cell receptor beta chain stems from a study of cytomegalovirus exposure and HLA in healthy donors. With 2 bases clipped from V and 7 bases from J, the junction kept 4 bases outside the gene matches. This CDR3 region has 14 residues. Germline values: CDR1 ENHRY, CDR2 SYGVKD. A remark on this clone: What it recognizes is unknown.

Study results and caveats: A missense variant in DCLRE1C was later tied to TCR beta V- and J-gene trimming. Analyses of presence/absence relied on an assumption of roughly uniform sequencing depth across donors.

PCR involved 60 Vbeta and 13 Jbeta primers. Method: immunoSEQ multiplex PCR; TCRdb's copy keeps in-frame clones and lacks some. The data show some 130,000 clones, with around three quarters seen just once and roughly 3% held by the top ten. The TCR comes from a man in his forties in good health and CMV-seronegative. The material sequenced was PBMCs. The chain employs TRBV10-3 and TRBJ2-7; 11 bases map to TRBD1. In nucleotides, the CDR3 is TGTGCCATCAGTGAGGGACAGGGGGCGTGGGAGCAGTACTTC. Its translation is CAISEGQGAWEQYF.